Following are 32 T cell receptor beta chains from one sample sequenced in a study of control samples from healthy donors and cancer patients. Generated by immunoSEQ multiplex PCR, the TCRdb table keeps only in-frame clones and is missing some. The listing contains around 190,000 clones. Sequencing was carried out using blood. These receptor sequences come from a woman between 25 and 40 years old in good health.

The chain recombines TRBV4-3 with TRBJ1-1; unclear D gene. Per the germline V gene, CDR1 is LGHNA and CDR2 is YSLEER. Between the trimmed V and J ends, which lost 2 bases and 0 bases, there was a span of 10 bases. The CDR3 length is 15 residues. The CDR3 DNA reads TGCGCCAGCAGCCAATTTCTAGGGCTGAACACTGAAGCTTTCTTT. Its translation: CASSQFLGLNTEAFF.

The gene calls are TRBV2 and TRBJ2-5; tentatively, D is TRBD1 (6 bases). Germline V gene lookup returns CDR1 SNHLY and CDR2 FYNNEI. The CDR3 sequence is 13 residues long. Trimming shortened V by 4 bases and J by 5 bases, and 11 bases separated the two germline ends. CDR3 DNA: TGTGCCAGCAGTGTTACAGGGTTGGAGACCCAGTACTTC. Translating it yields CASSVTGLETQYF.

V is TRBV6-4 and J is TRBJ1-1; D ambiguous. The CDR3 has 13 residues. With 4 bases removed from V and 0 bases from J, the gap between germline ends came to 6 bases. The V gene's germline CDR1 is MRHNA and CDR2 SNTAGT. CDR3 residues: CASSADMNTEAFF. DNA of the CDR3: TGTGCCAGCAGTGCCGATATGAACACTGAAGCTTTCTTT.

V gene TRBV5-1 combines with J gene TRBJ2-7; 10 bases align to TRBD1. The CDR3 has 14 amino acids. Germline V gene sequence: CDR1 SGHRS, CDR2 YFSETQ. Germline trimming cut 3 bases from V and 6 bases from J; bases unmatched to any gene: 6. This CDR3 reads CASSSGTGALEQYF. CDR3 nucleotide sequence: TGCGCCAGCAGCTCCGGGACAGGGGCACTCGAGCAGTACTTC.

The V call is TRBV5-6, the J call TRBJ1-3; D not certain. Trimming cost V 2 bases and J 4 bases, with 1 base left between them. Germline assignment: CDR1 SGHDT and CDR2 YYEEEE. The CDR3 sequence is 11 residues long. CDR3 sequence: CASSFGNTIYF. CDR3 DNA sequence: TGTGCCAGCAGCTTCGGAAACACCATATATTTT.

The chain combines TRBV11-3 with TRBJ2-7; D remains ambiguous. This CDR3 comprises 14 residues. Looked up from germline, CDR1 is SGHNT and CDR2 is YENEEA. V gave up 4 bases and J gave up 5 bases, with 15 bases separating them. The CDR3: CASSSSRFSDEQYF. The DNA of the CDR3 is TGTGCCAGCAGCTCCTCCCGGTTCTCTGACGAGCAGTACTTC. Full variable domain (missing parts from reference TRBV11-3 and TRBJ2-7): EAGVVQSPRYKIIEKKQPVAFWCNPISGHNTLYWYLQNLGQGPELLIRYENEEAVDDSQLPKDRFSAERLKGVDSTLKIQPAELGDSAVYLCASSSSRFSDEQYFGPGTRLTVT.

This sequence joins TRBV20-1 and TRBJ2-5, with unresolved D. The CDR3 has 11 amino acids. With 6 bases removed from V and 9 bases from J, the gap between germline ends came to 14 bases. The germline CDR1 and CDR2 sequences are DFQATT and SNEGSKA (reference sequence). The CDR3 DNA reads as TGCAGTGCCCGCCGGGCGTTTGCCCAGTACTTC. This codes for CSARRAFAQYF.

The J gene is TRBJ1-1, the V gene TRBV6-5; D gene uncertain. V was trimmed by 6 bases and J by 5 bases, leaving 13 bases between them. CDR3 size: 13 residues. The germline V gene has CDR1 MNHEY and CDR2 SVGAGI. CDR3 coding DNA: TGTGCCAGCAGCCCGACTCTAGGGACTGAAGCTTTCTTT. This encodes CASSPTLGTEAFF.

The rearrangement links TRBV27 to TRBJ1-6; TRBD1 might be the D (5 bases). Germline V CDR1 and CDR2: MNHEY, SMNVEV (reference sequence). V lost 9 bases to trimming and J lost 4 bases, with 16 bases between them. The CDR3 covers 15 residues. This CDR3 reads CARLTAPLYNSPLHF. As DNA, the CDR3 is TGTGCCAGATTGACAGCGCCTTTATATAATTCACCCCTCCACTTT.

The gene calls are TRBV5-1 and TRBJ2-3; 7 nucleotides match TRBD2. V lost 4 bases to trimming and J lost 3 bases; unmatched junction nucleotides: 5. The germline V gene has CDR1 SGHRS and CDR2 YFSETQ. The CDR3 length is 14 residues. The CDR3 nucleotides read TGCGCCAGCAGCCGCGGGGGACGAACAGATACGCAGTATTTT. It yields the protein CASSRGGRTDTQYF.

This rearrangement joins TRBV9 to TRBJ1-2; the match to TRBD1 covers 11 bases. The germline gives CDR1 SGDLS, CDR2 YYNGEE. The CDR3 is made up of 14 amino acids. After removal of 4 bases from V and 4 bases from J, the junction contained 3 bases not matched to a gene. The CDR3: CASSRDRGAYGYTF. The DNA of the CDR3 is TGTGCCAGCAGCCGGGACAGGGGGGCCTATGGCTACACCTTC.

The chain couples TRBV5-1 to TRBJ1-5; D perhaps matches TRBD1 (6 bases). The CDR3 length is 14 residues. Germline CDR1 and CDR2: SGHRS and YFSETQ. The V end was cut by 0 bases, the J end by 7 bases, with 11 bases between. CDR3 residues: CASSLEQGGQPQHF. The DNA of the CDR3 is TGCGCCAGCAGCTTGGAACAGGGTGGGCAGCCCCAGCATTTT. The whole variable domain, filled in from reference TRBV5-1 and TRBJ1-5, reads KAGVTQTPRYLIKTRGQQVTLSCSPISGHRSVSWYQQTPGQGLQFLFEYFSETQRNKGNFPGRFSGRQFSNSRSEMNVSTLELGDSALYLCASSLEQGGQPQHFGDGTRLSIL.

V usage is TRBV20-1 and J usage is TRBJ2-7; D is tentatively TRBD1 or TRBD2 (5 bases each). Germline loops: CDR1 DFQATT, CDR2 SNEGSKA (reference sequence). This CDR3 region has 15 residues. The V and J ends lost 3 bases and 4 bases respectively, with 19 bases between them. CDR3 region: CSASGAGAELYEQYF. CDR3 in DNA: TGCAGTGCTAGTGGGGCCGGGGCGGAATTATACGAGCAGTACTTC.

This sequence joins TRBV2 and TRBJ1-2; no reliable D call. The CDR3 runs to 13 residues. CDR1 is SNHLY and CDR2 is FYNNEI in the germline V gene. Trimming stripped 6 bases from V and 5 bases from J, with 13 bases between. In nucleotides, the CDR3 is TGTGCCAGCAGGGAGGAGCTGGGGTATGGCTACACCTTC. Encoded protein: CASREELGYGYTF.

The chain combines TRBV7-9 with TRBJ2-1; TRBD2 matches 8 bases. The CDR3 loop spans 18 amino acids. Trimming took 5 bases from V and 4 from J; bases not matched to a gene: 16. The germline gives CDR1 SEHNR, CDR2 FQNEAQ (reference sequence). The CDR3 is CASSPTVAGGTLYNEQFF. The CDR3 region has the DNA TGTGCCAGCAGCCCCACGGTTGCGGGGGGTACCCTTTACAATGAGCAGTTCTTC.

This chain links TRBV6-6 with TRBJ2-5, with unresolved D. V was cut by 8 bases and J by 2 bases, with 9 bases left in between. This CDR3 comprises 12 residues. Per germline, CDR1 MNHNY and CDR2 SVGAGI (reference sequence). The CDR3 region is CASGGVQETQYF. As DNA, the CDR3 is TGTGCCAGCGGTGGGGTTCAAGAGACCCAGTACTTC.

The chain combines TRBV21-1 with TRBJ1-1; no check of the table's D call, TRBD1, against the DNA was made. TRBV21-1 is tagged as a pseudogene. The CDR3 sequence is 14 residues long. The CDR3 DNA follows: TGTGCCAGCAGCAAAGGTCAGGGGCACACTGAAGCTTTCTTT. Amino acids: CASSKGQGHTEAFF.

The V gene is TRBV19, the J gene TRBJ1-1; 8 nucleotides agree with TRBD1. Trimming removed 6 bases from V and 3 bases from J; junction bases left unmatched: 3. The CDR3 is 13 amino acids. CDR1 and CDR2 from the germline V gene are LNHDA and SQIVND (reference sequence). As DNA, the CDR3 is TGTGCCAGTAGGACAGGGGAGTACACTGAAGCTTTCTTT. Encoded protein: CASRTGEYTEAFF.

The DNA for the CDR3 is TGTGCCAGCAGCTCAGGATCGGACAGGGAGTATGGCTACACCTTC. This codes for CASSSGSDREYGYTF. V is TRBV5-4 and J is TRBJ1-2, with 8 bases identical to TRBD1. CDR1 and CDR2 from the germline V gene are SGHNT and YYREEE (reference sequence). The V segment lost 3 bases and the J segment 5 bases; nucleotides outside the gene matches: 9. The CDR3 contains 15 residues.

The CDR3 reads CASSDPGQGNSPLHF. The DNA for the CDR3 is TGTGCCAGCAGCGACCCGGGACAGGGGAATTCACCCCTCCACTTT. This chain links TRBV28 with TRBJ1-6, with TRBD1 matching 10 bases. Germline V lookup: CDR1 MDHEN, CDR2 SYDVKM. The CDR3 consists of 15 residues. J gave up 7 bases and V 6 bases, and 6 bases lay outside the gene matches.

This rearrangement joins TRBV25-1 to TRBJ1-2, with D tentatively TRBD1 (6 bases). The ends were cut back, 4 bases at V and 6 bases at J, with 21 bases in the middle. The germline gives CDR1 MGHDK, CDR2 SYGVNS. The CDR3 contains 16 residues. The CDR3 region has the DNA TGTGCCAGCAGTGCTGAGGGACACTCCTTTTATGATGGCTACACCTTC. This sequence encodes CASSAEGHSFYDGYTF.

The chain is built from TRBV4-3 and TRBJ1-5, with 9 bases lining up with TRBD1. CDR3 size: 16 residues. Germline V gene sequence: CDR1 LGHNA, CDR2 YSLEER. The ends lost 0 bases at V and 6 bases at J; junction bases unmatched: 6. The CDR3 loop reads CASSQEKTGGGQPQHF. The CDR3 DNA is TGCGCCAGCAGCCAAGAAAAGACAGGGGGTGGTCAGCCCCAGCATTTT.

The V gene is TRBV3-1 (or the pseudogene TRBV3-2), the J gene TRBJ2-7; TRBD1 agrees at 7 bases. V lost 0 bases and J lost 3; bases outside the gene matches: 11. The length of the CDR3 is 17 residues. Germline V gives CDR1 LGHDT, CDR2 YNNKEL (reference sequence). The CDR3 DNA sequence: TGTGCCAGCAGCCAAGACCAAAGGGGGCCTCTCTACTACGAGCAGTACTTC. Translating gives CASSQDQRGPLYYEQYF.

The chain joins TRBV5-1 to TRBJ2-5, with 13 nucleotides matching TRBD2. V dropped 2 bases and J dropped 5; count of bases not matched to a gene: 6. The CDR3 has 16 amino acids. Germline-derived CDR1 and CDR2 are SGHRS and YFSETQ. The CDR3 DNA reads as TGCGCCAGCAGCTTAGGAAGGACTAGCGGGGGTGAGACCCAGTACTTC. Protein sequence: CASSLGRTSGGETQYF.

V is TRBV6-5 and J is TRBJ1-1, with D maybe TRBD1 (6 bases). The CDR3 spans 15 residues. V dropped 6 bases and J dropped 1 base, with 15 bases sitting between them. Per germline, CDR1 MNHEY and CDR2 SVGAGI. The CDR3 here is CASRNHRVGNTEAFF. In DNA form, the CDR3 reads TGTGCCAGCAGGAACCACAGGGTCGGGAACACTGAAGCTTTCTTT.

The rearrangement uses TRBV5-1 and TRBJ2-1, with D possibly TRBD2 on 5 matching bases. The germline V and J ends were trimmed by 0 bases and 0 bases, with 10 bases remaining between them. This CDR3 contains 16 residues. Germline assignment: CDR1 SGHRS and CDR2 YFSETQ. The CDR3 is CASSLGMGSSYNEQFF. Here the CDR3 DNA reads TGCGCCAGCAGCTTGGGAATGGGGAGCTCCTACAATGAGCAGTTCTTC.

This chain links TRBV7-2 with TRBJ1-5; D is uncertain. The germline V and J ends were trimmed by 2 bases and 5 bases, with 7 bases remaining between them. The CDR3 has 13 amino acids. CDR1 and CDR2 from the germline V gene are SGHTA and FQGNSA. This CDR3 reads CASSLWRDQPQHF. DNA of the CDR3: TGTGCCAGCAGCTTATGGAGGGATCAGCCCCAGCATTTT.

This chain connects TRBV9 to TRBJ1-3; D not resolved. The germline V gene has CDR1 SGDLS and CDR2 YYNGEE. There are 14 residues in the CDR3. V gave up 0 bases and J gave up 0 bases, with 4 bases separating them. DNA for the CDR3: TGTGCCAGCAGCGTAGTAAGCTCTGGAAACACCATATATTTT. Protein sequence: CASSVVSSGNTIYF. Full variable domain (outside the CDR3, taken from reference TRBV9 and TRBJ1-3): DSGVTQTPKHLITATGQRVTLRCSPRSGDLSVYWYQQSLDQGLQFLIQYYNGEERAKGNILERFSAQQFPDLHSELNLSSLELGDSALYFCASSVVSSGNTIYFGEGSWLTVV.

This rearrangement joins TRBV27 to TRBJ1-2; D perhaps matches TRBD1 (6 bases). Per germline, CDR1 MNHEY and CDR2 SMNVEV (reference sequence). V was cut by 6 bases and J by 5 bases, with 16 bases left in between. The length of the CDR3 is 14 residues. The CDR3 nucleotides are TGTGCCAGCAGGATGGTAGGGGGGAGGTATGGCTACACCTTC. Its translation: CASRMVGGRYGYTF.

The chain joins TRBV30 to TRBJ1-4; unclear D gene. Germline lookup yields CDR1 GTSNPN and CDR2 SVGIG (reference sequence). The CDR3 length is 12 residues. CDR3 nucleotide sequence: TGTGTCTTAATCGGGACTAATGAAAAACTGTTTTTT. This translates into CVLIGTNEKLFF. Variable domain in full (rest from reference TRBV30 and TRBJ1-4): SQTIHQWPATLVQPVGSPLSLECTVEGTSNPNLYWYRQAAGRGLQLLFYSVGIGQISSEVPQNLSASRPQDRQFILSSKKLLLSDSGFYLCVLIGTNEKLFFGSGTQLSVL.

V gene TRBV3-1 (or the pseudogene TRBV3-2) combines with J gene TRBJ2-1, with D hard to call. The CDR3 loop spans 16 amino acids. Germline V gene data show CDR1 as LGHDT and CDR2 as YNNKEL (reference sequence). V was trimmed by 4 bases and J by 2 bases, leaving 15 bases between them. CDR3 sequence: CASSPRWTGPYNEQFF. DNA for the CDR3: TGTGCCAGCAGCCCCCGTTGGACGGGCCCCTACAATGAGCAGTTCTTC.

The rearrangement joins TRBV19 to TRBJ2-3; TRBD1 matches at 9 bases. The germline V gene encodes CDR1 LNHDA and CDR2 SQIVND (reference sequence). V was clipped by 6 bases and J by 1 base; unmatched bases: 11. The CDR3 consists of 17 residues. The CDR3 DNA sequence: TGTGCCAGTAGCTCCGGGACAGGGATAACGGGCACAGATACGCAGTATTTT. It yields the protein CASSSGTGITGTDTQYF.